This entry lists 12 T cell receptor beta chains sequenced from one sample in a study of T cells after yellow fever vaccination. TCRdb reprocessed the 5' RACE reads via MiXCR and lists one record per CDR3 protein. Of 620,000 or so distinct CDR3 sequences listed, around an eighth are singletons. The sequences come from PBMCs, collected on the day of the yellow fever booster vaccination. The receptor set was obtained from a man aged 25 to 45 who received the YFV17D yellow fever vaccine.

The chain has TRBV7-3 and TRBJ2-1, with D perhaps assigned TRBD1 or TRBD2 (5 bases each). Per germline, CDR1 SGHTA and CDR2 FQGTGA. V was shortened by 2 bases and J by 7 bases, with 15 bases between the two germline ends. The CDR3 has 15 amino acids. The CDR3 protein is CASSLRGGLSNEQFF. The CDR3 DNA sequence: TGTGCCAGCAGCTTACGGGGCGGCTTATCAAATGAGCAGTTCTTC. The whole variable domain, filled in from reference TRBV7-3 and TRBJ2-1, reads GAGVSQTPSNKVTEKGKYVELRCDPISGHTALYWYRQSLGQGPEFLIYFQGTGAADDSGLPNDRFFAVRPEGSVSTLKIQRTERGDSAVYLCASSLRGGLSNEQFFGPGTRLTVL.

This sequence joins TRBV6-2 or TRBV6-3 and TRBJ1-1, with no clear D. From germline, CDR1 is MNHEY and CDR2 SVGEGT. The V end was cut by 9 bases, the J end by 4 bases, with 12 bases between. This CDR3 has 12 amino acids. CDR3 sequence reads: CASTSVGTEAFF. The CDR3 nucleotides are TGTGCCAGTACGTCGGTAGGCACTGAAGCTTTCTTT.

V usage is TRBV6-2 or TRBV6-3 and J usage is TRBJ2-2; weak D call: TRBD2 (5 bases). CDR3 size: 14 residues. V dropped 5 bases and J dropped 3 bases, with 10 bases sitting between them. Germline assignment: CDR1 MNHEY and CDR2 SVGEGT. The CDR3: CASSQTRDTGELFF. The CDR3 DNA reads TGTGCCAGCAGTCAAACTAGGGACACCGGGGAGCTGTTTTTT.

V gene TRBV29-1 combines with J gene TRBJ2-3, with D possibly TRBD2 on 5 matching bases. Germline lookup yields CDR1 SQVTM and CDR2 ANQGSEA. Trimming left V 6 bases short and J 2 bases short, with 18 bases between. This CDR3 is 15 amino acids long. This CDR3 is CSVLPQRLNTDTQYF. The CDR3 DNA follows: TGCAGCGTACTCCCACAGCGGCTGAACACAGATACGCAGTATTTT.

This clonotype was detected a few times. The chain links TRBV20-1 to TRBJ1-2; D not certain. Germline V gene sequence: CDR1 DFQATT, CDR2 SNEGSKA (reference sequence). V was clipped by 3 bases and J by 2 bases, with 13 bases between them. The CDR3 length is 14 residues. Here the CDR3 reads CSARPPVRNYGYTF. The CDR3, as DNA: TGCAGTGCTAGGCCCCCCGTGAGGAACTATGGCTACACCTTC.

CDR3 nucleotides: TGCAGTGCTTCGGGCATAGCCTCAGGTGGCTACACCTTC. It codes for CSASGIASGGYTF. The chain combines TRBV20-1 with TRBJ1-2; D remains unclear. Looked up from germline, CDR1 is DFQATT and CDR2 is SNEGSKA (reference sequence). The CDR3 runs 13 residues. V shed 5 bases and J shed 7 bases, with 17 bases lying between them.

As for this clonotype: An end of the junction does not agree with germline; a read error may underlie this. The chain has TRBV12-3 or TRBV12-4 and TRBJ1-2; possibly TRBD1 for D (5 bases). This CDR3 is 12 amino acids long. In DNA, the CDR3 is TGTGCCAGCACCCCAGGGTCTGGAGACTACCGCTTC. It specifies CASTPGSGDYRF.

The chain links TRBV9 to TRBJ2-1; TRBD1 or TRBD2 may be the D gene (5 bases each). The CDR3 totals 18 residues. CDR1 and CDR2 from the germline V gene are SGDLS and YYNGEE. V was clipped by 2 bases and J by 5 bases, with 23 bases between them. This chain's CDR3 is CASSVATGTNPNHNEQFF. The CDR3 nucleotides are TGTGCCAGCAGCGTGGCGACCGGGACGAACCCTAACCACAATGAGCAGTTCTTC.

The V call is TRBV4-1, the J call TRBJ2-3; TRBD2 agrees at 9 bases. J gave up 0 bases and V 0 bases, and 7 bases lay outside the gene matches. This CDR3 contains 18 residues. The germline gives CDR1 MGHRA, CDR2 YSYEKL. This CDR3 reads CASSQDGAGLASTDTQYF. CDR3 DNA: TGCGCCAGCAGCCAAGATGGCGCGGGACTAGCAAGCACAGATACGCAGTATTTT.

This clonotype has just a few counts. The chain joins TRBV29-1 to TRBJ2-3, with D maybe TRBD1 (5 bases). The CDR3 length is 12 residues. Germline CDR1 reads SQVTM; CDR2 reads ANQGSEA. V lost 7 bases to trimming and J lost 2 bases, with 10 bases between them. This chain's CDR3 is CSGTQVTDTQYF. Here the CDR3 DNA reads TGCAGCGGGACACAGGTCACAGATACGCAGTATTTT.

This chain links TRBV7-2 with TRBJ2-7; 12 bases map to TRBD2. Germline CDR1 reads SGHTA; CDR2 reads FQGNSA. The CDR3 loop spans 15 amino acids. The V segment lost 5 bases and the J segment 5 bases; nucleotides outside the gene matches: 7. The CDR3 sequence: CASSTGLAGRDEQYF. Written as DNA, the CDR3 is TGTGCCAGCAGCACCGGACTAGCGGGAAGGGACGAGCAGTACTTC.

This clonotype was seen repeatedly, ten times or more. This sequence joins TRBV5-1 and TRBJ2-7, with 8 nucleotides matching TRBD1. The germline V gene has CDR1 SGHRS and CDR2 YFSETQ. The ends lost 3 bases at V and 1 base at J; junction bases unmatched: 6. The CDR3 sequence is 15 residues long. The CDR3 sequence is CASSSDRGLSYEQYF. CDR3 nucleotides: TGCGCCAGCAGCTCCGACAGGGGTCTTTCCTACGAGCAGTACTTC. Variable domain in full (rest from reference TRBV5-1 and TRBJ2-7): KAGVTQTPRYLIKTRGQQVTLSCSPISGHRSVSWYQQTPGQGLQFLFEYFSETQRNKGNFPGRFSGRQFSNSRSEMNVSTLELGDSALYLCASSSDRGLSYEQYFGPGTRLTVT.